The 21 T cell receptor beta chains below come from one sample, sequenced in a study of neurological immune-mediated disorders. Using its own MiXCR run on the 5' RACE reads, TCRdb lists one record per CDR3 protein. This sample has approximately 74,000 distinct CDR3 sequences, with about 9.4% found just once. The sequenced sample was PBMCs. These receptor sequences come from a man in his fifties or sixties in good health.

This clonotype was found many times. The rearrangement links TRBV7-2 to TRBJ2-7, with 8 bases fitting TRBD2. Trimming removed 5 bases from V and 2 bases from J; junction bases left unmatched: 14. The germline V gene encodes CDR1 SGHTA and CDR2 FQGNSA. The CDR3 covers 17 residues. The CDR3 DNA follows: TGTGCCAGCAGCCCGCGCAGCCTAGCGGGCTTGACCTACGAGCAGTACTTC. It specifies CASSPRSLAGLTYEQYF.

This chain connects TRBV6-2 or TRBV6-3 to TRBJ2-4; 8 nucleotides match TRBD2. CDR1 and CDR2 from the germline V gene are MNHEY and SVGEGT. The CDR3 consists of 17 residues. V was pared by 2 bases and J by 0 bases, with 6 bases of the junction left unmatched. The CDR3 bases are TGTGCCAGCAGTTACCCCGGGGGGGTTACAGCCAAAAACATTCAGTACTTC. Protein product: CASSYPGGVTAKNIQYF.

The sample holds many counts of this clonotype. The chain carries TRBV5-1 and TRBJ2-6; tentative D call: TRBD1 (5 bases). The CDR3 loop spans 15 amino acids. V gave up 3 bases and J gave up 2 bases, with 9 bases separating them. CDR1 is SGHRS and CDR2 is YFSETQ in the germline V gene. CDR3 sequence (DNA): TGCGCCAGCAGCTCCAGGGAACCTGGGGCCAACGTCCTGACTTTC. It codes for CASSSREPGANVLTF.

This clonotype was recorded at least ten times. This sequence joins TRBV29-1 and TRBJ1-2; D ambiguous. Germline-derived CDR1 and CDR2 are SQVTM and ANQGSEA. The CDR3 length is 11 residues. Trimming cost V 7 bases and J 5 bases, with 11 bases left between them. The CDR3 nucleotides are TGCAGCGCCTCTTTTTCGTATGGCTACACCTTC. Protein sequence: CSASFSYGYTF.

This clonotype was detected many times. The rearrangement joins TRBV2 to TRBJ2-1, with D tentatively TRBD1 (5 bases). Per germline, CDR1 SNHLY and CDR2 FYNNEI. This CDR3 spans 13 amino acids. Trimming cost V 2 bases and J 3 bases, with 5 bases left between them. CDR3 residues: CASSEQGYNEQFF. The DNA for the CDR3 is TGTGCCAGCAGTGAACAGGGCTACAATGAGCAGTTCTTC.

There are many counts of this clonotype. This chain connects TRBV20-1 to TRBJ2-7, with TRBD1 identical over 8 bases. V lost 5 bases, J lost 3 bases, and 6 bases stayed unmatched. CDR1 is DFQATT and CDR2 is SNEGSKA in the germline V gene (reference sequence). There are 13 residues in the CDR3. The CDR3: CSAGGQGGYEQYF. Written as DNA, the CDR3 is TGCAGTGCTGGAGGACAGGGCGGCTACGAGCAGTACTTC.

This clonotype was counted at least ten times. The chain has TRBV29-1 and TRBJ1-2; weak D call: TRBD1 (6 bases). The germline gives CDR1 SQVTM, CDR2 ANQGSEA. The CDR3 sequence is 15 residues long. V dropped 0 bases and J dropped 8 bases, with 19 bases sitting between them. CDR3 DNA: TGCAGCGTTGAAGATTTTACAGGGACCTACAAGGGCTACACCTTC. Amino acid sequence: CSVEDFTGTYKGYTF.

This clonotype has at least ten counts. CDR3: CSARDQSGGRTEAFF. CDR3 coding DNA: TGCAGTGCTAGAGATCAATCCGGGGGACGGACTGAAGCTTTCTTT. This sequence joins TRBV20-1 and TRBJ1-1; tentatively, D is TRBD1 (5 bases). V lost 0 bases and J lost 5, with 16 bases in between. Germline V lookup: CDR1 DFQATT, CDR2 SNEGSKA (reference sequence). There are 15 residues in the CDR3.

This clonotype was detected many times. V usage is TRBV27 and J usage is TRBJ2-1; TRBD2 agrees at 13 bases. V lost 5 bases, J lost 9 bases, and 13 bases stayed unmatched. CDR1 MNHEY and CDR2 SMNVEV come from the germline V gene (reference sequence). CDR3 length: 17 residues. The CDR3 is CASSLTSGRQGGGEQFF. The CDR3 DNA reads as TGTGCCAGCAGTCTGACTAGCGGGAGGCAGGGGGGTGGTGAGCAGTTCTTC.

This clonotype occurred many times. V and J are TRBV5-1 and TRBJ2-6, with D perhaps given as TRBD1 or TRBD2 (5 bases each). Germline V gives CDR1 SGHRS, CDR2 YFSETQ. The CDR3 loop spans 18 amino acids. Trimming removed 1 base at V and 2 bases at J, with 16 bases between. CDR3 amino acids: CASSLFPGRDPGANVLTF. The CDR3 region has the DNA TGCGCCAGCAGCTTGTTCCCCGGTAGGGACCCTGGGGCCAACGTCCTGACTTTC.

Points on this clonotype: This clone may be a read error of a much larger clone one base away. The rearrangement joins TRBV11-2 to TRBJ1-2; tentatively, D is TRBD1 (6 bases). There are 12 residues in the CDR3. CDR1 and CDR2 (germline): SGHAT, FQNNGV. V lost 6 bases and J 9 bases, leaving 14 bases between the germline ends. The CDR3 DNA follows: TGTGCCAGCAGGACCGGGGGGCTTTGCTACACCTTC. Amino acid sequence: CASRTGGLCYTF.

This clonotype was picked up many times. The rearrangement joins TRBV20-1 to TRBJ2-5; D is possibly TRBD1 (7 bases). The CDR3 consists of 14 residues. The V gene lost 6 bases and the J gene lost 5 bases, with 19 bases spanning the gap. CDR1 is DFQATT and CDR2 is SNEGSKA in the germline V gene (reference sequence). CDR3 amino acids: CSAEGSGGQETQYF. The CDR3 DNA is TGCAGTGCGGAGGGGTCTGGGGGACAGGAGACCCAGTACTTC.

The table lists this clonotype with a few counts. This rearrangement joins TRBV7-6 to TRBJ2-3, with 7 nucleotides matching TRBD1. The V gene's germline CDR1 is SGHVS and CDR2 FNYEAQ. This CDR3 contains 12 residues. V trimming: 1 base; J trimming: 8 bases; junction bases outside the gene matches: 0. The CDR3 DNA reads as TGTGCCAGCAGCTTAGAGGGGGCTACGCAGTATTTT. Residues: CASSLEGATQYF.

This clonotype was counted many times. CDR3 nucleotides: TGTGCCAGCAGTTCCACTAGCGGGAGCTCCTACGAGCAGTACTTC. It yields the protein CASSSTSGSSYEQYF. The chain uses TRBV28 and TRBJ2-7; 11 bases are a match to TRBD2. Trimming cost V 4 bases and J 0 bases; bases outside gene matches: 2. The CDR3 contains 15 residues. CDR1 MDHEN and CDR2 SYDVKM come from the germline V gene.

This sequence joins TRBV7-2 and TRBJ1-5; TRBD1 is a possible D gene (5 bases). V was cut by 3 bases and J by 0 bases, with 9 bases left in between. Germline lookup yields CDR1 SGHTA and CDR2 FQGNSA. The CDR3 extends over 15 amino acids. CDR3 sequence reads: CASSLGGNSNQPQHF. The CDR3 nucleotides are TGTGCCAGCAGCTTGGGGGGGAATAGCAATCAGCCCCAGCATTTT.

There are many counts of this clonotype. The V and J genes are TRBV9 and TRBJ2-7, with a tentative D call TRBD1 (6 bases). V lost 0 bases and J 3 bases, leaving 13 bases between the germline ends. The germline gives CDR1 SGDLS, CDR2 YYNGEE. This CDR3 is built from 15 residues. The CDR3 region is CASSVAGTHLYEQYF. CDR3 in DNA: TGTGCCAGCAGCGTAGCCGGGACACACCTCTACGAGCAGTACTTC. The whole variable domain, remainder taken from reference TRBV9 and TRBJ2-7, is DSGVTQTPKHLITATGQRVTLRCSPRSGDLSVYWYQQSLDQGLQFLIQYYNGEERAKGNILERFSAQQFPDLHSELNLSSLELGDSALYFCASSVAGTHLYEQYFGPGTRLTVT.

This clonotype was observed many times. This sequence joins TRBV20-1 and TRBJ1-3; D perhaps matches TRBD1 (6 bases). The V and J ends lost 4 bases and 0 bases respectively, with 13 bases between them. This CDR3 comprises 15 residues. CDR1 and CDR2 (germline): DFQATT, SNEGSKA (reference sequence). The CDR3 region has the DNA TGCAGTGCTACCCTACAGGGAATCTCTGGAAACACCATATATTTT. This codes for CSATLQGISGNTIYF.

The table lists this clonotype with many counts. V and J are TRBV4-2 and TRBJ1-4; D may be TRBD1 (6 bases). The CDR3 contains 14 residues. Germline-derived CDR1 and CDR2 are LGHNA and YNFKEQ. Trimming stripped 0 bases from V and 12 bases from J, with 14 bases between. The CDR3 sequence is CASSQDWGGGELFF. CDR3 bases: TGTGCCAGCAGCCAAGATTGGGGGGGCGGGGAACTGTTTTTT.

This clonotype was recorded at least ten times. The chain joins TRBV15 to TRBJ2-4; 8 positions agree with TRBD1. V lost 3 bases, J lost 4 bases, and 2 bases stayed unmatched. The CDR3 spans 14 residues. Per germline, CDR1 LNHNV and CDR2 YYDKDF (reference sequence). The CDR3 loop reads CATSSRDRKNIQYF. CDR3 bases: TGTGCCACCAGCAGCCGGGACAGGAAAAACATTCAGTACTTC.

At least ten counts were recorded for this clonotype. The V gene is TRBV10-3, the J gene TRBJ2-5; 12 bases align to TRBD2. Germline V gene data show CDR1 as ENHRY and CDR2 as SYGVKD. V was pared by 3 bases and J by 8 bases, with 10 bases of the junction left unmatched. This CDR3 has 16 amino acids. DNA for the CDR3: TGTGCCATCAGTGACCGACTGACTAGCGGGGGTCAAACCCAGTACTTC. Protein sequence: CAISDRLTSGGQTQYF.

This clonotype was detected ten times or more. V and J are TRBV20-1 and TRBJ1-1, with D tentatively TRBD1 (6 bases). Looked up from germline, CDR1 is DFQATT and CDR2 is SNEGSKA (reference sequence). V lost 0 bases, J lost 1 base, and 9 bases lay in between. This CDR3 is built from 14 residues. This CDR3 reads CSARDGGSNTEAFF. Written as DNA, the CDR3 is TGCAGTGCTAGAGATGGGGGCTCGAACACTGAAGCTTTCTTT.